The rows below give T cell receptor beta chains drawn from one sample of a study of blood T cells in healthy people across ages. One entry per CDR3 protein results from TCRdb running MiXCR on the 5' RACE reads. Here the sample spans some 890,000 distinct CDR3 sequences, about 28% being singletons. These data were likewise used in another study, on T cells of mothers and their children.

Sequenced: blood. Every receptor here comes from a middle-aged woman in good health. Both conserved end residues are part of each CDR3. A D gene is named only where the DNA matches it firmly. For some rows the clone size is stated as once, few or many, or as a class when expanded; others skip it.

>TRBJ2-1|NA|NA|TRBV5-6
TGTGCCAGCAGCTACCGACAGCAACTTAACGATGAGCAGTTCTTC
CASSYRQQLNDEQFF
>TRBJ1-1|NA|TRBD1|TRBV7-2
TGTGCCGGCAGCTTAGTTGACAGGGGAGTTCAAGCTTTCTTT
CAGSLVDRGVQAFF
>TRBJ2-7|NA|NA|TRBV19
TGTGCCAGTAGTCCCGTAATCGGGTACGAGCAGTACTTC
CASSPVIGYEQYF
>TRBJ1-1|few|NA|TRBV28
TGTGCCAGCAGGCCCGACGGCACTGAAGCTTTCTTT
CASRPDGTEAFF
>TRBJ1-4|NA|TRBD1|TRBV28
TGTGCCAGCACCCTGCTAGGGGGCGGACTGTTTTTT
CASTLLGGGLFF
>TRBJ2-3|NA|NA|TRBV29-1
TGCAGCGCTCACACAGGGAGTAGCGCAGATACGCAGTATTTT
CSAHTGSSADTQYF
>TRBJ1-1|NA|TRBD1|TRBV5-1
TGCGCCAGCAGCTTGCAGGGGGCGAAAACTGAAGCTTTCTTT
CASSLQGAKTEAFF
>TRBJ2-3|NA|NA|TRBV7-3
TGTGCCAGCAGCTTAACGTACGGGGCCACAGATACGCAGTATTTT
CASSLTYGATDTQYF
>TRBJ1-1|few|NA|TRBV18
TGTGCCAGCTCACTAACGGGCGTCGGGGAGGCCACTGAAGCTTTCTTT
CASSLTGVGEATEAFF
>TRBJ2-7|many|NA|TRBV30
TGTGCCTGCTTGGGGGCCTACGAGCAGTACTTC
CACLGAYEQYF
>TRBJ2-7|many|TRBD1|TRBV5-1
TGCGCCAGCAGCTTGATTTGGGACAGCTACGAGCAGTACTTC
CASSLIWDSYEQYF
>TRBJ1-2|NA|TRBD1|TRBV14
TGTGCCAGCAGCCACTTATTCCGGGACAGGGGCGGCTACACCTTC
CASSHLFRDRGGYTF
>TRBJ2-2|few|TRBD1|TRBV7-3
TGTGCCAGCAGCCCCTCACCTAGCGCCGGGACAGGGGTCACCGGGGAGCTGTTTTTT
CASSPSPSAGTGVTGELFF
>TRBJ1-4|NA|NA|TRBV7-9
TGTGCCAGCAGCCTCATCGGGGGAAATGAAAAACTGTTTTTT
CASSLIGGNEKLFF
>TRBJ2-2|once|NA|TRBV7-2
TGTGCCGGGGAACCAGACACCGGGGAGCTGTTTTTT
CAGEPDTGELFF
>TRBJ1-2|many|NA|TRBV7-2
TGTGCCAGCAGCTTAGGTGGGGGCGCAGGTTATGGCTACACCTTC
CASSLGGGAGYGYTF
>TRBJ2-7|many|TRBD1|TRBV29-1
TGCAGCGTCTACCGGACAGGGAGCTTCGAGCAGTACTTC
CSVYRTGSFEQYF
>TRBJ2-1|NA|TRBD2|TRBV12-3/TRBV12-4
TGTGCCAGCAGTTTTCCTAGCGGGTCGAACAATGAGCAGTTCTTC
CASSFPSGSNNEQFF
>TRBJ2-5|NA|TRBD2|TRBV5-1
TGCGCCAGCAGCGCTAGCGGAGGGAGCGTGAGAGAGACCCAGTACTTC
CASSASGGSVRETQYF
>TRBJ1-3|NA|NA|TRBV5-5
TGTGCCAGCAGCCCGGGCGGGCCTGGAAACACCATATATTTT
CASSPGGPGNTIYF
>TRBJ2-7|few|TRBD1|TRBV7-2
TGTGCCAGCAGCTCGTACAGGGGGGTCTACGAGCAGTACTTC
CASSSYRGVYEQYF
>TRBJ1-2|NA|NA|TRBV7-9
TGTGCCAGCAGCTCCTCCCCCGGGACTAACTATGGCTACACCTTC
CASSSSPGTNYGYTF
>TRBJ2-5|NA|NA|TRBV21-1
TGTGCCAGCCGCTCCGGTGGACAGGGTCCGGAGACCCAGTACTTC
CASRSGGQGPETQYF
>TRBJ2-1|NA|NA|TRBV5-1
TGCGCCAGCAGCCGGGACACTTCGGTCTACAATGAGCAGTTCTTC
CASSRDTSVYNEQFF
>TRBJ1-4|few|NA|TRBV5-1
TGCGCCAGCAGCGACCCGGAAGGGGATGAAAAACTGTTTTTT
CASSDPEGDEKLFF
>TRBJ2-5|NA|NA|TRBV6-5
TGTGCCAGCAGTTCAGAAGGGGGGGACCAAGAGACCCAGTACTTC
CASSSEGGDQETQYF
>TRBJ2-3|few|NA|TRBV6-1
TGTGCCAGCAGTGAAGTTTTTCGTGGAAACACAGATATGCAGTATTTT
CASSEVFRGNTDMQYF
>TRBJ1-2|many|NA|TRBV9
TGTGCCAGCAGCCCGGGGGACGGAGCCCTTGGGGGCTACACCTTC
CASSPGDGALGGYTF
>TRBJ1-5|few|NA|TRBV6-1
TGTGCCGGCAGCGCAGGGGAGGGTAGCAATCAGCCCCAGCATTTT
CAGSAGEGSNQPQHF
>TRBJ2-7|many|NA|TRBV4-3
TGCGCCAGCAGCCAAGTACTGGGGTTGGGTCAGTACGAGCAGTACTTC
CASSQVLGLGQYEQYF
>TRBJ2-3|once|NA|TRBV12-3/TRBV12-4
TGTGCCAGCAGTTCTAGACGGAATACGCAGTATTTT
CASSSRRNTQYF
>TRBJ2-1|many|TRBD2|TRBV4-1
TGCGCCAGCAGCCAAGACCGGGGGGCCTACAATGAGCAGTTCTTC
CASSQDRGAYNEQFF
>TRBJ2-3|few|NA|TRBV20-1
TGCAGTGCTCTCCGCGACACAGATACGCAGTATTTT
CSALRDTDTQYF
>TRBJ2-3|NA|TRBD1|TRBV20-1
TGCAGTGCTAATACAGGGGTGCCAGATACGCAGTATTTT
CSANTGVPDTQYF
>TRBJ2-1|NA|TRBD1|TRBV3-1
TGTGCCAGCAGCCCCTGGACAGGGGCGGGCTACAATGAGCAGTTCTTC
CASSPWTGAGYNEQFF
>TRBJ2-1|many|NA|TRBV11-2
TGTGCCAGCAGCTTAGTGGGGGCCGCCGGTTCCTACAATGAGCAGTTCTTC
CASSLVGAAGSYNEQFF
>TRBJ2-6|NA|TRBD1|TRBV3-1
TGTGCCAGCAGCCATTCATCGAGGCGGACAGGGAGCTCTGGGGCCAACGTCCTGACTTTC
CASSHSSRRTGSSGANVLTF
>TRBJ1-4|NA|NA|TRBV5-5
TGTGCCAGCAGCCAAAGGACCGATTCTGAAAAACTGTTTTTT
CASSQRTDSEKLFF
>TRBJ2-5|NA|TRBD2|TRBV25-1
TGTGCCAGCAGGGGGACTAGCAGGGAGACCCAGTACTTC
CASRGTSRETQYF
>TRBJ2-1|NA|TRBD1|TRBV28
TGTGCCATCAGCAAAACCGGGACAGGGGACAATGAGCAGTTCTTC
CAISKTGTGDNEQFF
>TRBJ2-3|few|TRBD1|TRBV20-1
TGCAGTGCCAACAGGGGTGATACGCAGTATTTT
CSANRGDTQYF
>TRBJ2-1|NA|NA|TRBV20-1
TGCAGTGCGGATCGGGACACCAATGAGCAGTTCTTC
CSADRDTNEQFF